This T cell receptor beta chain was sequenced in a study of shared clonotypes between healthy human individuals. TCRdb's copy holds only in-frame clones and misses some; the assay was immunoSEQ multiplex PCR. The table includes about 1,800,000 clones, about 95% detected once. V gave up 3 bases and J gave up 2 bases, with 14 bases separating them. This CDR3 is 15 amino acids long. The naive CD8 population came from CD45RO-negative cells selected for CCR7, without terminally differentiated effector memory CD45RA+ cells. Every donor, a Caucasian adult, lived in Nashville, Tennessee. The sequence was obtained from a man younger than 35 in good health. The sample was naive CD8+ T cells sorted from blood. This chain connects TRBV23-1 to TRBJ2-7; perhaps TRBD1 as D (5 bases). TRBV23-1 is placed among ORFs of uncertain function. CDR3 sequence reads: CASSQYGRVPYEQYF. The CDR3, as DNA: TGCGCCAGCAGTCAGTACGGCAGGGTACCCTACGAGCAGTACTTC.